One T cell receptor beta chain is described in this entry. The sample is drawn from a study of blood T cell repertoires in COVID-19. The V and J ends lost 4 bases and 0 bases respectively, with 13 bases between them. The CDR3 runs to 16 residues. CDR1 and CDR2 (germline): LGHDT, YNNKEL (reference sequence). TCRdb's table, derived via immunoSEQ multiplex PCR, lists solely in-frame clones and lacks some. The data contain roughly 100,000 clones, more than 75% of them seen just once; the ten biggest clones take up approximately 12%. The sample was peripheral blood. This chain joins TRBV3-1 (or the pseudogene TRBV3-2) and TRBJ1-3; D is undetermined. The clonotype comes from a human donor in a cohort sampled during active COVID-19. CDR3 nucleotides: TGTGCCAGCAGCCTCTTTGGGAGTTCCTCTGGAAACACCATATATTTT. This codes for CASSLFGSSSGNTIYF.